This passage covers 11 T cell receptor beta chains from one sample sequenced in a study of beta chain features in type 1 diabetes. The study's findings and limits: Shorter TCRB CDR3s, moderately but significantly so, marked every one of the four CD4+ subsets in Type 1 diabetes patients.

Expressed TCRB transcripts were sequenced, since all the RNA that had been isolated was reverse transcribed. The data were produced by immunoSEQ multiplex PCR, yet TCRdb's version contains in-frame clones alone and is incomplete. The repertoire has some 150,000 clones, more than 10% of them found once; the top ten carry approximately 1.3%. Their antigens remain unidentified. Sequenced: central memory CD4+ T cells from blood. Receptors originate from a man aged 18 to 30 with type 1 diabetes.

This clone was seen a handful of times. DNA of the CDR3: TGTGCCTGGAGTGTACTCTGGGGGGGTGGCGAGCAGTACTTC. It yields the protein CAWSVLWGGGEQYF. This chain links TRBV30 with TRBJ2-7, with TRBD2 matching over 7 bases. V gave up 0 bases and J gave up 6 bases; unmatched junction bases: 8. The CDR3 runs to 14 residues. Germline CDR1 and CDR2: GTSNPN and SVGIG (reference sequence).

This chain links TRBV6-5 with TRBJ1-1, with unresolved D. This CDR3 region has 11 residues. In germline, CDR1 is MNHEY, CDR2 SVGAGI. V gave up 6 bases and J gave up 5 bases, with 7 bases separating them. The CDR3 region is CASRMGTEAFF. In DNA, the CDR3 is TGTGCCAGCAGGATGGGGACTGAAGCTTTCTTT.

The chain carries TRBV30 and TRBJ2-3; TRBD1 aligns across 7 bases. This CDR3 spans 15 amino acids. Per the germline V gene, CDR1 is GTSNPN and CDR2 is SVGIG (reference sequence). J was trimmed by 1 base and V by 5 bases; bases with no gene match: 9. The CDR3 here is CAWLDRAWGTDTQYF. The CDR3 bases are TGTGCCTGGCTCGACAGGGCATGGGGCACAGATACGCAGTATTTT.

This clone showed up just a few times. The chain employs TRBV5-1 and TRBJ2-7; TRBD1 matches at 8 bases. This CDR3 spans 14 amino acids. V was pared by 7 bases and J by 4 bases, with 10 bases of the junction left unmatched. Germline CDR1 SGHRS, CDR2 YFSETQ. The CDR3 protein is CASGATGERYEQYF. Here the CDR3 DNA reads TGCGCCAGCGGCGCGACAGGGGAACGTTACGAGCAGTACTTC.

The CDR3 DNA is TGTGCCATCAGTGAGTCACCTGCTAGTGAAGCTTTCTTT. Translated: CAISESPASEAFF. This chain joins TRBV10-3 and TRBJ1-1; D unresolved. Germline CDR1 reads ENHRY; CDR2 reads SYGVKD. Between the trimmed V and J ends, which lost 0 bases and 7 bases, there was a span of 9 bases. This CDR3 is built from 13 residues.

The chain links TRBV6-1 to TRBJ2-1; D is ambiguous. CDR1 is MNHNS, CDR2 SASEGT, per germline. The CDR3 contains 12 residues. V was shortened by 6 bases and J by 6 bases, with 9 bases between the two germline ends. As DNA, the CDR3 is TGTGCCAGCAGGGATTCTGGCAATGAGCAGTTCTTC. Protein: CASRDSGNEQFF.

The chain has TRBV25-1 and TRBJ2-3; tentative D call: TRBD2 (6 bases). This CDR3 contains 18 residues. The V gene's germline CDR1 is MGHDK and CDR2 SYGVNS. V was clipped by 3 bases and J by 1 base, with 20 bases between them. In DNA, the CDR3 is TGTGCCAGCAGTGATACCTCGGGCGGGCGGGGCCGCACAGATACGCAGTATTTT. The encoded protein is CASSDTSGGRGRTDTQYF.

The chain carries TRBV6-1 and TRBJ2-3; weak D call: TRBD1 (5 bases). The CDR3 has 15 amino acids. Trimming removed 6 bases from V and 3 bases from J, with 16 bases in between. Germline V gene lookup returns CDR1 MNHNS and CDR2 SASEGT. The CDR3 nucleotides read TGTGCCAGCAGGTGGGGCCCTCAGGCGACAGATACGCAGTATTTT. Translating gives CASRWGPQATDTQYF.

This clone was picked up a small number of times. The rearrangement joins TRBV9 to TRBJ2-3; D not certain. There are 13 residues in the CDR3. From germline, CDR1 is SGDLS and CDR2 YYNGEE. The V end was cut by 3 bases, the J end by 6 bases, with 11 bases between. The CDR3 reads CASSAPGSDTQYF. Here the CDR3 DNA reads TGTGCCAGCAGCGCCCCGGGTTCGGATACGCAGTATTTT.

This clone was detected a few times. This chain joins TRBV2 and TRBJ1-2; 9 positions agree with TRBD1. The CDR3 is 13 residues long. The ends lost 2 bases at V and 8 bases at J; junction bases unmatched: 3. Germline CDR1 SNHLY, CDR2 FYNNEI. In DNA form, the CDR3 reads TGTGCCAGCAGTGAAACAGGGGGCCTCGGCTACACCTTC. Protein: CASSETGGLGYTF.

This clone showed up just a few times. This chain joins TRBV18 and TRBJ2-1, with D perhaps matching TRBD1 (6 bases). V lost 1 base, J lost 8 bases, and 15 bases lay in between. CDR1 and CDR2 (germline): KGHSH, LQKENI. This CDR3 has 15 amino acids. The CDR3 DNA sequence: TGTGCCAGCTCACCACTAGGGGGACCCCGGGATGAGCAGTTCTTC. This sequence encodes CASSPLGGPRDEQFF.